The 25 T cell receptor beta chains below come from one sample, sequenced in a study of cytomegalovirus exposure and HLA in healthy donors. This PCR relied on a set of 60 Vbeta primers and 13 Jbeta primers. Libraries were prepared by immunoSEQ multiplex PCR; TCRdb keeps only in-frame clonotypes and omits some of them. Of 100,000 to 150,000 clones listed, about 80% were seen once; the top ten hold roughly 9.6%. Material for sequencing was PBMCs. The source is a man aged 30 to 39 in good health and CMV-seropositive.

In DNA form, the CDR3 reads TGTGCTAGTGGTTTGGTACTTCCGAAGAGGGTGAGAGGCTACACCTTC. The encoded protein is CASGLVLPKRVRGYTF. The chain links TRBV12-5 to TRBJ1-2; the D is unclear. V lost 0 bases to trimming and J lost 8 bases, with 19 bases between them. This CDR3 comprises 16 residues. The germline V gene has CDR1 LGHNT and CDR2 FRNRAP.

Comment on this clone: The same CDR3 can be traced to other DNA sequences in this sample. This chain links TRBV2 with TRBJ2-5; D is uncertain. The CDR3 extends over 11 amino acids. In germline, CDR1 is SNHLY, CDR2 FYNNEI. The V end was cut by 7 bases, the J end by 0 bases, with 3 bases between. The CDR3 loop reads CASTYQETQYF. In DNA form, the CDR3 reads TGTGCCAGCACCTACCAAGAGACCCAGTACTTC.

This clone showed up just a few times. The chain links TRBV28 to TRBJ1-1; TRBD1 is a possible D gene (6 bases). This CDR3 comprises 16 residues. The V gene's germline CDR1 is MDHEN and CDR2 SYDVKM. Trimming pared 4 bases from V and 0 bases from J, leaving 15 bases between. In DNA, the CDR3 is TGTGCCAGCAGTTCCCAGGGGATTAACATGAACACTGAAGCTTTCTTT. Protein sequence: CASSSQGINMNTEAFF.

This sequence joins TRBV5-1 and TRBJ2-1, with 10 bases aligning to TRBD1. The CDR3 totals 13 residues. V trimming: 9 bases; J trimming: 5 bases; junction bases outside the gene matches: 5. Germline V gene lookup returns CDR1 SGHRS and CDR2 YFSETQ. CDR3 sequence reads: CATTGTGDNEQFF. The CDR3 bases are TGCGCCACCACGGGGACAGGGGACAATGAGCAGTTCTTC.

The rearrangement joins TRBV25-1 to TRBJ1-4; TRBD1 matches at 9 bases. Germline assignment: CDR1 MGHDK and CDR2 SYGVNS. V lost 7 bases to trimming and J lost 5 bases; unmatched junction nucleotides: 8. CDR3 length equals 15 residues. CDR3 DNA sequence: TGTGCCAGCACCCCTCCCGGGACAGGGAATGAAAAACTGTTTTTT. This gives the protein CASTPPGTGNEKLFF.

The rearrangement joins TRBV29-1 to TRBJ2-3; TRBD1 is a possible D gene (6 bases). The CDR3 is made up of 16 amino acids. Germline CDR1 reads SQVTM; CDR2 reads ANQGSEA. The V end was cut by 0 bases, the J end by 1 base, with 14 bases between. Written as DNA, the CDR3 is TGCAGCGTTGAAGAGTGGGGGACAATGGGCACAGATACGCAGTATTTT. Translation gives CSVEEWGTMGTDTQYF.

This chain connects TRBV10-3 to TRBJ1-5; 9 bases are shared with TRBD1. V lost 4 bases and J lost 5; bases outside the gene matches: 0. The germline gives CDR1 ENHRY, CDR2 SYGVKD. There are 13 residues in the CDR3. CDR3: CAISGQGDQPQHF. CDR3 coding DNA: TGTGCCATCAGTGGACAGGGGGATCAGCCCCAGCATTTT.

CDR3 DNA: TGTGCCAGCACTACAGGGATCAGCACTGAAGCTTTCTTT. Translation: CASTTGISTEAFF. The rearrangement joins TRBV28 to TRBJ1-1; D perhaps matches TRBD1 (6 bases). The germline gives CDR1 MDHEN, CDR2 SYDVKM. The CDR3 is 13 residues long. Trimming removed 7 bases from V and 4 bases from J, with 13 bases in between.

This chain links TRBV11-3 with TRBJ1-1; D is undetermined. This CDR3 is 14 amino acids long. Germline V gene data show CDR1 as SGHNT and CDR2 as YENEEA. Trimming removed 1 base from V and 1 base from J, with 7 bases in between. This chain's CDR3 is CASSLGAENTEAFF. For the CDR3, the DNA is TGTGCCAGCAGCTTAGGTGCAGAGAACACTGAAGCTTTCTTT.

V gene TRBV29-1 combines with J gene TRBJ2-5, with a tentative D call TRBD1 (5 bases). The CDR3 contains 13 residues. Germline loops: CDR1 SQVTM, CDR2 ANQGSEA. Trimming left V 8 bases short and J 4 bases short, with 17 bases between. The CDR3 DNA sequence: TGCAGCACGGACACCCCGAATCGAGAGACCCAGTACTTC. This codes for CSTDTPNRETQYF.

The V call is TRBV4-1, the J call TRBJ2-7, with 12 bases that match TRBD1. The V and J ends lost 0 bases and 6 bases, in that order; junction bases with no gene match: 3. This CDR3 has 15 residues. The V gene's germline CDR1 is MGHRA and CDR2 YSYEKL. For the CDR3, the DNA is TGCGCCAGCAGCCAAGATTGGGACAGGGGGCGCGAGCAGTACTTC. It is translated as CASSQDWDRGREQYF.

This rearrangement joins TRBV30 to TRBJ1-1, with D perhaps matching TRBD1 (5 bases). This CDR3 has 14 residues. Germline V gene lookup returns CDR1 GTSNPN and CDR2 SVGIG (reference sequence). V lost 1 base and J lost 2, with 11 bases in between. CDR3 amino acids: CAWSAPQVNTEAFF. The DNA of the CDR3 is TGTGCCTGGAGTGCGCCACAGGTAAACACTGAAGCTTTCTTT.

In DNA form, the CDR3 reads TGCGCCAGCAGCCCAGAGACTAGCGGGCGTTGGTACGAGCAGTACTTC. Its translation: CASSPETSGRWYEQYF. The V and J genes are TRBV4-1 and TRBJ2-7; 10 nucleotides match TRBD2. Looked up from germline, CDR1 is MGHRA and CDR2 is YSYEKL. CDR3 length: 16 amino acids. V lost 4 bases, J lost 4 bases, and 10 bases stayed unmatched.

J is TRBJ1-3 and V is TRBV7-8; 9 positions agree with TRBD1. With 1 base clipped from V and 9 bases from J, the junction kept 7 bases outside the gene matches. Germline lookup yields CDR1 SGHVS and CDR2 FQNEAQ. The CDR3 is 15 amino acids. The CDR3 loop reads CASSLDPGQGGTIYF. CDR3 nucleotide sequence: TGTGCCAGCAGCTTAGATCCGGGACAGGGAGGCACCATATATTTT.

The chain employs TRBV5-1 and TRBJ1-1, with D possibly TRBD1 on 5 matching bases. Trimming took off 1 base at V and 5 bases at J, with 18 bases between the two ends. The length of the CDR3 is 16 residues. Germline assignment: CDR1 SGHRS and CDR2 YFSETQ. Here the CDR3 DNA reads TGCGCCAGCAGCTTGAGCGGGCCGGAAAGGGGAACTGAAGCTTTCTTT. Its protein product is CASSLSGPERGTEAFF.

V usage is TRBV6-6 and J usage is TRBJ1-2; 11 bases are a match to TRBD1. V shed 7 bases and J 8 bases; nucleotides not matched to a gene: 12. This CDR3 has 15 amino acids. Germline CDR1 is MNHNY and CDR2 is SVGAGI (reference sequence). The CDR3 DNA sequence: TGTGCCAGCATATCTCCCGGGACAGGGGGAGACGGCTACACCTTC. This sequence encodes CASISPGTGGDGYTF.

CDR3 amino acids: CASGLGAIGNQPQHF. For the CDR3, the DNA is TGTGCTAGTGGTTTGGGAGCGATCGGGAATCAGCCCCAGCATTTT. This chain links TRBV12-5 with TRBJ1-5; D uncertain. CDR1 is LGHNT, CDR2 FRNRAP, per germline. The CDR3 extends over 15 amino acids. Trimming took off 1 base at V and 4 bases at J, with 11 bases between the two ends.

V and J are TRBV4-1 and TRBJ2-1; 7 bases fit TRBD1. This CDR3 spans 17 amino acids. V lost 3 bases to trimming and J lost 1 base; unmatched junction nucleotides: 9. Germline V gene data show CDR1 as MGHRA and CDR2 as YSYEKL. The CDR3 sequence is CASSQSQGSYSYNEQFF. CDR3 bases: TGCGCCAGCAGCCAGTCACAGGGGTCCTATTCCTACAATGAGCAGTTCTTC.

The chain uses TRBV10-3 and TRBJ2-3; TRBD1 agrees at 7 bases. J gave up 0 bases and V 8 bases, and 2 bases lay outside the gene matches. This CDR3 has 13 amino acids. Germline CDR1 reads ENHRY; CDR2 reads SYGVKD. The CDR3, as DNA: TGTGCCATCGGGACAGTAAGCACAGATACGCAGTATTTT. This gives the protein CAIGTVSTDTQYF.

This rearrangement joins TRBV6-1 to TRBJ1-5, with no clear D. The CDR3 is made up of 15 amino acids. The V end was cut by 2 bases, the J end by 2 bases, with 10 bases between. Germline loops: CDR1 MNHNS, CDR2 SASEGT. The CDR3 is CASSESIEGNQPQHF. DNA for the CDR3: TGTGCCAGCAGTGAATCCATTGAGGGCAATCAGCCCCAGCATTTT.

V gene TRBV28 combines with J gene TRBJ2-5; TRBD1 matches 10 bases. Matching the DNA end better, TRBJ2-7 makes the J call doubtful. Germline V CDR1 and CDR2: MDHEN, SYDVKM. This CDR3 contains 13 residues. The CDR3 DNA is TGTGCCAGTGGGACAGGGGAATCCTACGAGCAGTACTTC. Translation: CASGTGESYEQYF.

The chain has TRBV12-5 and TRBJ2-5, with a possible D match to TRBD2 (7 bases). The germline gives CDR1 LGHNT, CDR2 FRNRAP. With 0 bases removed from V and 4 bases from J, the gap between germline ends came to 18 bases. CDR3 length equals 17 residues. The CDR3 is CASGLVLWGGSRETQYF. CDR3 in DNA: TGTGCTAGTGGTTTGGTACTCTGGGGGGGCTCCCGAGAGACCCAGTACTTC. Complete variable domain (other parts from reference TRBV12-5 and TRBJ2-5): DARVTQTPRHKVTEMGQEVTMRCQPILGHNTVFWYRQTMMQGLELLAYFRNRAPLDDSGMPKDRFSAEMPDATLATLKIQPSEPRDSAVYFCASGLVLWGGSRETQYFGPGTRLLVL.

The rearrangement joins TRBV5-6 to TRBJ1-2; 7 nucleotides match TRBD1. Germline assignment: CDR1 SGHDT and CDR2 YYEEEE. This CDR3 spans 11 amino acids. The J segment lost 7 bases and the V segment lost 5 bases, leaving 2 bases of the junction unmatched. This CDR3 reads CASSYRGGYTF. DNA for the CDR3: TGTGCCAGCAGTTACAGGGGTGGCTACACCTTC.

V gene TRBV18 combines with J gene TRBJ2-1; the match to TRBD2 covers 8 bases. The CDR3 covers 14 residues. V lost 2 bases to trimming and J lost 6 bases; unmatched junction nucleotides: 3. The germline gives CDR1 KGHSH, CDR2 LQKENI. CDR3 coding DNA: TGTGCCAGCTCACCAGCGGGGGGTCGCAATGAGCAGTTCTTC. Translation gives CASSPAGGRNEQFF.

CDR3 nucleotide sequence: TGTGCCAGCAGTGATAAACGGGGGTTTTGGGACGAGCAGTACTTC. Translating gives CASSDKRGFWDEQYF. The chain couples TRBV6-1 to TRBJ2-7, with D perhaps TRBD2 (6 bases). Germline CDR1 is MNHNS and CDR2 is SASEGT. Between the trimmed V and J ends, which lost 3 bases and 5 bases, there was a span of 17 bases. The CDR3 sequence is 15 residues long.